These 9 T cell receptor beta chains were sequenced from one sample in a study of shared clonotypes between healthy human individuals. Terminally differentiated effector memory CD45RA+ cells were excluded from the naive CD8 cells, which were CD45RO-negative and positively selected for CCR7. Profiling relied on immunoSEQ multiplex PCR, and the TCRdb table lists in-frame clones only, not all of them. Among some 2.1 million clones listed, approximately 95% were seen once. Sequencing used naive CD8+ T cells sorted from blood. These receptors originate from a young man in good health.

The rearrangement joins TRBV2 to TRBJ1-6; D gene uncertain. Germline loops: CDR1 SNHLY, CDR2 FYNNEI. V lost 1 base, J lost 0 bases, and 7 bases lay in between. The CDR3 is 16 residues long. CDR3 coding DNA: TGTGCCAGCAGTGAAGACAGAAGCTCCTATAATTCACCCCTCCACTTT. It translates to CASSEDRSSYNSPLHF.

The chain has TRBV19 and TRBJ1-1; no reliable D call. Germline loops: CDR1 LNHDA, CDR2 SQIVND (reference sequence). The CDR3 spans 14 residues. The V and J ends lost 5 bases and 4 bases respectively, with 14 bases between them. CDR3 bases: TGTGCCAGTAGTCCCGGCTGGGGAGCCACTGAAGCTTTCTTT. This sequence encodes CASSPGWGATEAFF.

The rearrangement links TRBV4-1 to TRBJ2-1; 7 bases agree with TRBD1. Trimming at V came to 2 bases and at J to 5 bases, leaving 9 bases not matched to a gene. This CDR3 has 16 residues. Germline CDR1 MGHRA, CDR2 YSYEKL. The CDR3 bases are TGCGCCAGCAGCCAAAACAGGGGACGTGGGGACAATGAGCAGTTCTTC. Protein product: CASSQNRGRGDNEQFF.

The CDR3 region has the DNA TGTGCCAGCAGTTACCGGCAGTACCAAGAGACCCAGTACTTC. Translated: CASSYRQYQETQYF. The V and J genes are TRBV6-5 and TRBJ2-5; no reliable D call. Trimming took off 2 bases at V and 0 bases at J, with 7 bases between the two ends. CDR3 size: 14 residues. Per the germline V gene, CDR1 is MNHEY and CDR2 is SVGAGI.

The genes are TRBV2 and TRBJ1-1; 7 bases fit TRBD1. The junction had 7 bases not matched to a gene; V was cut back by 6 bases and J by 6 bases. This CDR3 has 13 amino acids. Germline assignment: CDR1 SNHLY and CDR2 FYNNEI. DNA for the CDR3: TGTGCCAGCAGCCAGGGGGGTAATGCTGAAGCTTTCTTT. Translated, it gives CASSQGGNAEAFF.

V usage is TRBV6-6 and J usage is TRBJ2-7, with D possibly matching TRBD2 (7 bases). Trimming stripped 2 bases from V and 0 bases from J, with 8 bases between. The length of the CDR3 is 14 residues. Germline CDR1 and CDR2: MNHNY and SVGAGI (reference sequence). The CDR3 protein is CASSYGGASYEQYF. The CDR3 DNA is TGTGCCAGCAGTTACGGGGGGGCCTCCTACGAGCAGTACTTC.

V gene TRBV6-6 combines with J gene TRBJ2-2; D might be TRBD1 (5 bases). Germline loops: CDR1 MNHNY, CDR2 SVGAGI (reference sequence). Trimming shortened V by 6 bases and J by 3 bases, and 11 bases separated the two germline ends. This CDR3 region has 14 residues. Here the CDR3 reads CASRSTVYTGELFF. The CDR3 bases are TGTGCCAGCAGGTCGACAGTCTACACCGGGGAGCTGTTTTTT.

This chain uses TRBV27 with TRBJ2-7; D uncertain. The CDR3 is made up of 15 amino acids. The germline V gene encodes CDR1 MNHEY and CDR2 SMNVEV (reference sequence). With 3 bases removed from V and 1 base from J, the gap between germline ends came to 13 bases. CDR3 amino acids: CASSFRSTKSYEQYF. For the CDR3, the DNA is TGTGCCAGCAGTTTTCGCTCGACAAAATCCTACGAGCAGTACTTC.

This chain connects TRBV9 to TRBJ2-3, with TRBD1 identical over 9 bases. The CDR3 length is 17 residues. V was clipped by 3 bases and J by 3 bases; unmatched bases: 11. Germline lookup yields CDR1 SGDLS and CDR2 YYNGEE. The CDR3 loop is CASSAYPLGQGTDTQYF. CDR3 nucleotide sequence: TGTGCCAGCAGCGCCTACCCACTCGGACAGGGGACAGATACGCAGTATTTT.